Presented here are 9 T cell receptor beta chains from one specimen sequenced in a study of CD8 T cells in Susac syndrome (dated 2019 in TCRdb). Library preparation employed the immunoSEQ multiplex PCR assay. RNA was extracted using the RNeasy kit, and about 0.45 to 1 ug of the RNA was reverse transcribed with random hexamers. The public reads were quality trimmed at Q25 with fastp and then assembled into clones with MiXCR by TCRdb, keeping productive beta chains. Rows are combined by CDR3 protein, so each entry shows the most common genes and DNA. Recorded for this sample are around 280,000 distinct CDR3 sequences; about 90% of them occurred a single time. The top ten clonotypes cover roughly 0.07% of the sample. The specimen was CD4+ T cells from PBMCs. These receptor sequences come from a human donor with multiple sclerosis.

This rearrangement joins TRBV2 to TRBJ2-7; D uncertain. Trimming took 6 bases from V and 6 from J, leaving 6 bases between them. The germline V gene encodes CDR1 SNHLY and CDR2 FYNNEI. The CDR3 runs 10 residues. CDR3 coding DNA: TGTGCCAGCAGCGCCGTCGAGCAGTACTTC. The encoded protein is CASSAVEQYF.

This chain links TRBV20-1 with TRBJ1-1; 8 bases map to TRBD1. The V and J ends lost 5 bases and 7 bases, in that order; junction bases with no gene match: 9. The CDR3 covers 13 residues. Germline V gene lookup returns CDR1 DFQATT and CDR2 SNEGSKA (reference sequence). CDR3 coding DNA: TGCAGTGCTTACCAGGGGGCAGTACTTGAAGCTTTCTTT. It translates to CSAYQGAVLEAFF.

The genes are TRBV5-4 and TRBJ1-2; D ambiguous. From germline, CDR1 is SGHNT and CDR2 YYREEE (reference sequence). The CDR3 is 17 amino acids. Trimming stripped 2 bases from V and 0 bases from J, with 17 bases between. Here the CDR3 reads CASSFQNRGIANYGYTF. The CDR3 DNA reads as TGTGCCAGCAGCTTTCAGAACCGGGGAATCGCTAACTATGGCTACACCTTC.

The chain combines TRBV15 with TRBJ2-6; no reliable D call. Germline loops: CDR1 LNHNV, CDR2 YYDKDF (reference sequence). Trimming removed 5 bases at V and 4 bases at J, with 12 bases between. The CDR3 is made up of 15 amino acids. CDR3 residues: CATSDMPPGANVLTF. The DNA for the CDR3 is TGTGCCACCAGCGATATGCCCCCCGGGGCCAACGTCCTGACTTTC.

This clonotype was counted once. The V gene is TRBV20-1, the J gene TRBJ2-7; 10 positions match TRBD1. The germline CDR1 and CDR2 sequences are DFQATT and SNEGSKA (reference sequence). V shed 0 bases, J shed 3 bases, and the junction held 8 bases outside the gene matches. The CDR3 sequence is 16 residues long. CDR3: CSARDGPWTGGYEQYF. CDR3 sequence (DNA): TGCAGTGCTAGAGATGGGCCCTGGACAGGGGGCTACGAGCAGTACTTC.

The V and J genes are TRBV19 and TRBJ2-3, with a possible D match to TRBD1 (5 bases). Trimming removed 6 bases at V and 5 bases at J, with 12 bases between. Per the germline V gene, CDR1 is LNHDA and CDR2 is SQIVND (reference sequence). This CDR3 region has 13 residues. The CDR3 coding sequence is TGTGCCAGTAGAGGTCAGGGCATAGATACGCAGTATTTT. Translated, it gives CASRGQGIDTQYF.

The DNA of the CDR3 is TGTGCCAGCGGATACCAAGAGACCCAGTACTTC. Protein product: CASGYQETQYF. This sequence joins TRBV2 and TRBJ2-5; D not certain. Germline V lookup: CDR1 SNHLY, CDR2 FYNNEI. The V gene lost 8 bases and the J gene lost 0 bases, with 4 bases spanning the gap. CDR3 length equals 11 residues.

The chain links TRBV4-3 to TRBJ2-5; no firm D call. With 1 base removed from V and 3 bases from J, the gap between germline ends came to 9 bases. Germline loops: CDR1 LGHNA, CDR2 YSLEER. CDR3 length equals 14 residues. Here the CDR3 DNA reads TGCGCCAGCAGCCAAGCGGGCGGAGAAGAGACCCAGTACTTC. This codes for CASSQAGGEETQYF.

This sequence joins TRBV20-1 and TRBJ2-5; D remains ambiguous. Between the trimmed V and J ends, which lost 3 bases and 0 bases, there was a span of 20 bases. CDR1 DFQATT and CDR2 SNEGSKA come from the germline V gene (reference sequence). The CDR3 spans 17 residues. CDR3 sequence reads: CSARGWEAGPNQETQYF. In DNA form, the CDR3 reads TGCAGTGCTAGGGGCTGGGAAGCCGGGCCCAACCAAGAGACCCAGTACTTC.